This T cell receptor beta chain was captured by sequencing in a study of blood T cell dynamics during melanoma immunotherapy. Time point meaning: pre-treatment baseline. Generated by immunoSEQ multiplex PCR, the TCRdb table keeps only in-frame clones and is missing some. Of about 11,000 clones listed, less than 90% are singletons. The specimen comprised blood, sampled from a patient treated with checkpoint blockade. The TCR was taken from a human donor with melanoma.

CDR3 region: CASSAGQGGSPLHF. CDR3 coding DNA: TGTGCCAGCAGCGCTGGACAGGGCGGCTCACCCCTCCACTTT. This rearrangement joins TRBV5-4 to TRBJ1-6; 8 bases match TRBD1. Germline CDR1 SGHNT, CDR2 YYREEE (reference sequence). V shed 4 bases and J 10 bases; nucleotides not matched to a gene: 7. The CDR3 length is 14 residues.